This note documents a single T cell receptor (beta chain) sequence. The target of this receptor is not known. One base away there is no much larger clone; base qualities are not given. Per the germline V gene (reference sequence), DFQATT is the CDR1 and SNEGSKA is the CDR2. There are 14 amino acids in the CDR3, from cysteine to phenylalanine inclusive. The retained sequence is limited to the CDR3, 42 bases, with the frame set at the first base. The germline V end is reduced by 2 bases and the J end by 7 bases; junction bases left unmatched: 6. Peripheral blood CD8+ and CD4+ T cells from healthy donors, Susac syndrome patients and multiple sclerosis patients were profiled by high-throughput TCR beta sequencing. The Susac syndrome patients fulfilled recently defined diagnostic criteria for either definite or probable disease. CD8+ TEMRA cells were enriched by FACS, while bulk CD8+ and CD4+ T cells were purified by magnetic negative isolation. Blood was drawn into EDTA tubes, processed within 24 hours, and PBMCs were isolated by density gradient centrifugation. PBMCs intended for TCR sequencing were cryopreserved in liquid nitrogen and thawed later in a water bath at 37 degrees C. The sorted or isolated CD4+, CD8+ and CD8+ TEMRA cells had a purity of 90% or higher.

This entry belongs to a study of CD8 T cells in Susac syndrome (dated by TCRdb to between 2019 and 2020). With regard to the full study: Among the sequenced Susac syndrome patients, more than 5 had clinically active disease and eight or nine were in clinical remission. Whether CD8+ T cell activation and differentiation in Susac syndrome was antigen driven was tested using repertoire sequencing. At blood withdrawal, Susac syndrome patients were either therapy-naive, taking corticosteroids (in some cases with IVIg as well), or taking IVIg alone. Results the study describes overall, beyond this receptor: The number of individuals in the TCR sequencing and HLA analysis was recognized as being relatively small. In the CD4+ T cell repertoire of Susac syndrome patients, clonal expansion was not detected.

RNA was extracted using the RNeasy kit, and roughly 0.45 to 1 microgram was reverse transcribed with random hexamers. The immunoSEQ multiplex PCR assay, covering 54 Vbeta and 13 Jbeta segments, was used to amplify TCR beta CDR3 regions. PCR amplification bias was corrected by using a synthetic template baseline for primer optimization and computational correction. Under the source paper's analysis protocol: Reads were assigned to V, D and J genes according to IMGT and analyzed in immunoSEQ Analyzer, with only productive sequences retained. Clonality was computed as one minus Shannon entropy normalized by log2 of the number of productive unique sequences. For each patient and control, public and private clones were evaluated among the 100 most prevalent clones. A clone was defined as Susac-specific if it was absent from the healthy and MS cohorts, from over 1,000 published viral clones and from other ImmuneACCESS disease sequences. The raw public data were reprocessed by TCRdb itself: fastp quality trimming at Q25, MiXCR clonotype calling, in-frame beta chains only. Entries are consolidated by CDR3 protein sequence, retaining the most common genes and DNA. TCRdb assigned the V and J calls; the authors' analysis was not used. Recorded for this sample are approximately 150,000 distinct CDR3 sequences; 90% to 96% of them occurred a single time. The ten largest clonotypes hold around 0.08% of the sample.

Rearrangement joined TRBV20-1 to TRBJ2-1, and 9 bases in between align with TRBD1. The sequence was collected from a human donor with Susac syndrome. Sequencing was done on a sample of CD4+ T cells from PBMCs. The CDR3 sequence is CSARKDRGENEQFF. In nucleotide form, the sequence is TGCAGTGCTAGAAAAGACAGGGGGGAAAATGAGCAGTTCTTC.